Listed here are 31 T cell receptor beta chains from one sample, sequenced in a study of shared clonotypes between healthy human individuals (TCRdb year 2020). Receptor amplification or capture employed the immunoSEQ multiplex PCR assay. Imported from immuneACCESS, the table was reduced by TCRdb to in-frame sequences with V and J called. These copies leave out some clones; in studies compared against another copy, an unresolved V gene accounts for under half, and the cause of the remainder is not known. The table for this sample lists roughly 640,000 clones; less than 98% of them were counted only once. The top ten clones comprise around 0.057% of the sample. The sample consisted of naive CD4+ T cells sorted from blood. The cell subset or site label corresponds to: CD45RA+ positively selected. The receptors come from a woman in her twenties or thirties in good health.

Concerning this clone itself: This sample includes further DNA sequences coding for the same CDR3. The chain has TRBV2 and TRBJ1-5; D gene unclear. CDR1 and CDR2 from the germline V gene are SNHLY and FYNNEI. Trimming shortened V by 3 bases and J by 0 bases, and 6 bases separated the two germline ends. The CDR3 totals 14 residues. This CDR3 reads CASSDSYSNQPQHF. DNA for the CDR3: TGTGCCAGCAGTGATTCCTATAGCAATCAGCCCCAGCATTTT.

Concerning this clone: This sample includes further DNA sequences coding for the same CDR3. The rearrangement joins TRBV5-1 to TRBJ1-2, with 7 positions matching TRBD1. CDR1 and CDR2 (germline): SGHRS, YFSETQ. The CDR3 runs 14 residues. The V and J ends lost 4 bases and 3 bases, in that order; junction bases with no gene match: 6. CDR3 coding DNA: TGCGCCAGCAGCCCCACAGGGGCCGACTATGGCTACACCTTC. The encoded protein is CASSPTGADYGYTF.

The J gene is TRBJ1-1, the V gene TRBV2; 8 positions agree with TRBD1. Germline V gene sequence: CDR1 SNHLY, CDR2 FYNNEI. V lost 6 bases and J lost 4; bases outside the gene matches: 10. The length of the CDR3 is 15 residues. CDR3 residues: CASSESGGAGTEAFF. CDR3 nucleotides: TGTGCCAGCAGCGAGTCAGGGGGCGCAGGCACTGAAGCTTTCTTT.

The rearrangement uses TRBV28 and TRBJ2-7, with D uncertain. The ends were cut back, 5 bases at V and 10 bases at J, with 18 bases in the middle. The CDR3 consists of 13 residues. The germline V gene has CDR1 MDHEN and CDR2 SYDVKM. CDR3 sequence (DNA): TGTGCCAGCAGTCTCCCCTCTCCTGCTTTCCAGTACTTC. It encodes CASSLPSPAFQYF. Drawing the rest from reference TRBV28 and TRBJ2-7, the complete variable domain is DVKVTQSSRYLVKRTGEKVFLECVQDMDHENMFWYRQDPGLGLRLIYFSYDVKMKEKGDIPEGYSVSREKKERFSLILESASTNQTSMYLCASSLPSPAFQYFGPGTRLTVT.

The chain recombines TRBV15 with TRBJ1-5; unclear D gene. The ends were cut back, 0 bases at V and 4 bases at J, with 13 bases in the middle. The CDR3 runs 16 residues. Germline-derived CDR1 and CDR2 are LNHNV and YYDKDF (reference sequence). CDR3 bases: TGTGCCACCAGCAGAGAGACGCCCGACGCTAATCAGCCCCAGCATTTT. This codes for CATSRETPDANQPQHF.

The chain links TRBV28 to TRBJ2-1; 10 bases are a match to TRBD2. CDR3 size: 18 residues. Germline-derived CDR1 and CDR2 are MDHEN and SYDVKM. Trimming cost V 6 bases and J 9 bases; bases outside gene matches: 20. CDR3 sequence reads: CASSFPGGLAGEFGEQFF. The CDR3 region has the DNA TGTGCCAGCAGCTTCCCGGGAGGGCTAGCGGGAGAGTTCGGTGAGCAGTTCTTC.

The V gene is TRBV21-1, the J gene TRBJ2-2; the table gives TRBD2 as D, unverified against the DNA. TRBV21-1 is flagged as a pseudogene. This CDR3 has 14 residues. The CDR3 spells CASSKGRNTGELFF. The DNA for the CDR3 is TGTGCCAGCAGCAAAGGTCGGAACACCGGGGAGCTGTTTTTT.

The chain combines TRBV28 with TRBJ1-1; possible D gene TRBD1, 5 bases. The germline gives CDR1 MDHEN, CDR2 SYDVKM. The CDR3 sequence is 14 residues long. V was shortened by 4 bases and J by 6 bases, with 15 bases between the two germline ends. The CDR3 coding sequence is TGTGCCAGCAGTTCGGGGACCGACGAGGCTGAAGCTTTCTTT. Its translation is CASSSGTDEAEAFF.

The CDR3 loop is CASSPGDSQETQYF. CDR3 in DNA: TGCGCCAGCAGCCCCGGGGACAGCCAAGAGACCCAGTACTTC. The chain recombines TRBV5-1 with TRBJ2-5; 7 bases line up with TRBD1. Germline CDR1 is SGHRS and CDR2 is YFSETQ. The CDR3 totals 14 residues. V lost 4 bases, J lost 1 base, and 4 bases stayed unmatched.

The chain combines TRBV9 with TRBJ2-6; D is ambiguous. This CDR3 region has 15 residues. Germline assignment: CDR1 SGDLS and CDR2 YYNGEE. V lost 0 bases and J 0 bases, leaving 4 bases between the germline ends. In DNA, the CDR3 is TGTGCCAGCAGCGTAGTCCCCTCTGGGGCCAACGTCCTGACTTTC. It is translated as CASSVVPSGANVLTF.

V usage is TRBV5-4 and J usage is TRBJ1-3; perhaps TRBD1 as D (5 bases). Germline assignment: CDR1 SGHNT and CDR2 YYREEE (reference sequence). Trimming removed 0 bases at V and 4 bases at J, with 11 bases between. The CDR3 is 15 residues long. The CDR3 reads CASSLAGGSGNTIYF. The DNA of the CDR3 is TGTGCCAGCAGCTTGGCCGGGGGGTCCGGAAACACCATATATTTT.

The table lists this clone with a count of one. As DNA, the CDR3 is TGTGCCAGCAGTTCCAACAGGGGTTGGGGCTACACCTTC. Protein product: CASSSNRGWGYTF. The chain combines TRBV28 with TRBJ1-2, with 7 bases matching TRBD1. The CDR3 has 13 amino acids. Trimming at V came to 4 bases and at J to 8 bases, leaving 7 bases not matched to a gene. Per the germline V gene, CDR1 is MDHEN and CDR2 is SYDVKM.

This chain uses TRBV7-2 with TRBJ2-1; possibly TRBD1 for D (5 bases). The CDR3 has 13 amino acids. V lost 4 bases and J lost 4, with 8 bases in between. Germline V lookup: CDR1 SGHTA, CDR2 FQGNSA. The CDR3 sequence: CASSSRQYNEQFF. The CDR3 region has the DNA TGTGCCAGCAGCTCAAGACAGTACAATGAGCAGTTCTTC. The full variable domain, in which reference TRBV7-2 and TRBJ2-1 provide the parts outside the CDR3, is GAGVSQSPSNKVTEKGKDVELRCDPISGHTALYWYRQSLGQGLEFLIYFQGNSAPDKSGLPSDRFSAERTGGSVSTLTIQRTQQEDSAVYLCASSSRQYNEQFFGPGTRLTVL.

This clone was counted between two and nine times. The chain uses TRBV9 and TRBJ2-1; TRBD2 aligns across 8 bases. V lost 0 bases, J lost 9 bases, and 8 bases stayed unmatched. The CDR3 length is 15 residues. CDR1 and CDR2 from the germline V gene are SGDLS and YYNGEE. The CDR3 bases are TGTGCCAGCAGCGTAGAGGGACTAGGATGGGGTGAGCAGTTCTTC. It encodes CASSVEGLGWGEQFF.

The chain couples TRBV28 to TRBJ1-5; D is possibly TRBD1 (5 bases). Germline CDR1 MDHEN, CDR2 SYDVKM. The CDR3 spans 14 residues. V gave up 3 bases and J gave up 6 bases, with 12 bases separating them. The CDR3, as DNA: TGTGCCAGCAGTTTTGAAAGGGACGTTCAGCCCCAGCATTTT. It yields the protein CASSFERDVQPQHF.

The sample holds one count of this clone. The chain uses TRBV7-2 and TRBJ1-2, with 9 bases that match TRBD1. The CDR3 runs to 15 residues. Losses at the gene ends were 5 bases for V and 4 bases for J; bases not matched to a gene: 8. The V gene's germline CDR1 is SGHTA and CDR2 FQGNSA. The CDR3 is CASSPGGQGTYGYTF. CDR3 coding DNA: TGTGCCAGCAGCCCAGGGGGACAGGGAACCTATGGCTACACCTTC.

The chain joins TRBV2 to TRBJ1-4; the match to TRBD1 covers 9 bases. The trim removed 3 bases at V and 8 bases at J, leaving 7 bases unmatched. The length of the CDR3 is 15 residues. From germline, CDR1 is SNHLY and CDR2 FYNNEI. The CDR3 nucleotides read TGTGCCAGCAGTGATCCCGGACAGGGGCCCGAAAAACTGTTTTTT. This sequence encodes CASSDPGQGPEKLFF.

CDR3 sequence reads: CASSQKGIPEDTQYF. The DNA for the CDR3 is TGTGCCAGCAGCCAAAAAGGCATCCCGGAGGATACGCAGTATTTT. V is TRBV4-2 and J is TRBJ2-3; D call uncertain. The CDR3 runs to 15 residues. V was clipped by 2 bases and J by 6 bases, with 15 bases between them. Germline CDR1 and CDR2: LGHNA and YNFKEQ.

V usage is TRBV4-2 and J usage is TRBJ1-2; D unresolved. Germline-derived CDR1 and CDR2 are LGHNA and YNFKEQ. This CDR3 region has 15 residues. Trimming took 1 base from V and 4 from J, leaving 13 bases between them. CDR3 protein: CASSQGADTSYGYTF. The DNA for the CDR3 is TGTGCCAGCAGCCAAGGTGCAGACACTAGCTATGGCTACACCTTC.

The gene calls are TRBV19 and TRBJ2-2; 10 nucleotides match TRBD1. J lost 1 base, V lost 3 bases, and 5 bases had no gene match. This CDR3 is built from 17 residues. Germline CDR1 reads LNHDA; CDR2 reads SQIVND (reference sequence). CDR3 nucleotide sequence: TGTGCCAGTAGTATGGACGGGACAGGGGAGAACACCGGGGAGCTGTTTTTT. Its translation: CASSMDGTGENTGELFF.

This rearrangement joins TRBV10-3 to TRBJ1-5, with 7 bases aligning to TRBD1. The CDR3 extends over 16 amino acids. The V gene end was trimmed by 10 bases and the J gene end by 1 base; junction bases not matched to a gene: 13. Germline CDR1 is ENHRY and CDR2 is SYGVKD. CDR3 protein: CATKNSGQFSNQPQHF. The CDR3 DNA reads TGTGCCACCAAAAACTCGGGACAGTTCAGCAATCAGCCCCAGCATTTT.

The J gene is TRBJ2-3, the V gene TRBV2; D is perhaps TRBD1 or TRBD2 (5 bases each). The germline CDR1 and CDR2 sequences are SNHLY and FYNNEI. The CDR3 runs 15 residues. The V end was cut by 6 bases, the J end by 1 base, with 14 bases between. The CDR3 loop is CASSRAGGRTDTQYF. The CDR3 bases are TGTGCCAGCAGCCGAGCTGGGGGACGCACAGATACGCAGTATTTT.

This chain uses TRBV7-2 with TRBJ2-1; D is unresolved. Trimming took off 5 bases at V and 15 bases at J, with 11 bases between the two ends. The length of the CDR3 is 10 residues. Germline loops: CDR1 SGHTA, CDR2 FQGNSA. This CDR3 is CASSPALRFF. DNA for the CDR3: TGTGCCAGCAGCCCCGCTCTCCGGTTCTTC.

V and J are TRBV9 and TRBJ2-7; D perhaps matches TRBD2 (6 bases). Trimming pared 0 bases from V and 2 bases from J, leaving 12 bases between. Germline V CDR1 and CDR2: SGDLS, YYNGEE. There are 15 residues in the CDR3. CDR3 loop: CASSVAMGLPYEQYF. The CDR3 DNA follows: TGTGCCAGCAGCGTAGCCATGGGACTGCCCTACGAGCAGTACTTC.

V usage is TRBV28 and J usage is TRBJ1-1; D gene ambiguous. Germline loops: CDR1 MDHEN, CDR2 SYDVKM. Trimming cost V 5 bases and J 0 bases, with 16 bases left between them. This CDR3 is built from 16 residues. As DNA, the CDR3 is TGTGCCAGCAGTCGCGCACTTGGCTTCATGAACACTGAAGCTTTCTTT. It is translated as CASSRALGFMNTEAFF.

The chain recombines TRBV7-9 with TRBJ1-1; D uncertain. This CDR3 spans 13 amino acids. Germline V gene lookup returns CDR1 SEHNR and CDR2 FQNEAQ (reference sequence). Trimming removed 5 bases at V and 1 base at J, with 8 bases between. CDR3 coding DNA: TGTGCCAGCAGCCGGACGGGGAACACTGAAGCTTTCTTT. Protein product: CASSRTGNTEAFF.

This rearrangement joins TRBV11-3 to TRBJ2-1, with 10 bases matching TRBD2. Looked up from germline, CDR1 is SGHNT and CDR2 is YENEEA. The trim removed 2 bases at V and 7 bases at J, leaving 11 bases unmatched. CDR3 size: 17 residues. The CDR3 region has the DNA TGTGCCAGCAGCTTATGGGCTAGCGGGAGTGTAGGGAATGAGCAGTTCTTC. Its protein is CASSLWASGSVGNEQFF.

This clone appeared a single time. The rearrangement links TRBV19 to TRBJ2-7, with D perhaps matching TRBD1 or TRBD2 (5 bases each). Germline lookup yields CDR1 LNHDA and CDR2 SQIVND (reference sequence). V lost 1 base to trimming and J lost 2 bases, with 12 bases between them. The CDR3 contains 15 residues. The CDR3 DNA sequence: TGTGCCAGTAGTATAGCCGGGACGGATACCTACGAGCAGTACTTC. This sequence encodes CASSIAGTDTYEQYF.

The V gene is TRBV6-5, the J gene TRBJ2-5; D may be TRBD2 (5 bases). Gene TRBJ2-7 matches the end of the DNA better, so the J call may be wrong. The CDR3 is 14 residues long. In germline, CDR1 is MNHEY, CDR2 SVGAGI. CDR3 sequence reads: CASSYSGGLYEQYF. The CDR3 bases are TGTGCCAGCAGTTACTCAGGCGGGCTCTACGAGCAGTACTTC.

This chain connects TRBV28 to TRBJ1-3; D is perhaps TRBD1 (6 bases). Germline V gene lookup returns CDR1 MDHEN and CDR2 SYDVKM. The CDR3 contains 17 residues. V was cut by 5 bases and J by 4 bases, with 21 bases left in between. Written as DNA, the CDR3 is TGTGCCAGCAGTGTTCGGGCGGGACACCTAAACGGAAACACCATATATTTT. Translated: CASSVRAGHLNGNTIYF.

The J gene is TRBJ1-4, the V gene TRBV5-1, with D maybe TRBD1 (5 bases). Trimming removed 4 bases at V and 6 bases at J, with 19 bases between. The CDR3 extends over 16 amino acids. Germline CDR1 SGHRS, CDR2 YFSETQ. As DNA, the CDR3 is TGCGCCAGCAGCCATAGCCTTTGGGGCGCGGATGAAAAACTGTTTTTT. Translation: CASSHSLWGADEKLFF.